This TCR beta chain was sequenced for a study of shared clonotypes between healthy human individuals. This table comes from immunoSEQ multiplex PCR, and its TCRdb copy is limited to in-frame clones, with some not included. Of roughly 1 million clones in the sample, 75% were seen once. The study separated CD4+ cells into CD45RA+ naive and CD45RA-negative memory subsets. Deletions cut 1 base from V and 0 bases from J, with 7 bases between. Per the germline V gene, CDR1 is KGHSH and CDR2 is LQKENI. This CDR3 comprises 15 residues. This receptor was obtained from a man aged 18 to 30 in good health. The sample was memory CD4+ T cells sorted from blood. As to subset: CD45RA-negative fraction. The V call is TRBV18, the J call TRBJ1-5; D may be TRBD1 (5 bases). The CDR3 protein is CASSPQGVSNQPQHF. DNA for the CDR3: TGTGCCAGCTCACCACAAGGGGTTAGCAATCAGCCCCAGCATTTT.